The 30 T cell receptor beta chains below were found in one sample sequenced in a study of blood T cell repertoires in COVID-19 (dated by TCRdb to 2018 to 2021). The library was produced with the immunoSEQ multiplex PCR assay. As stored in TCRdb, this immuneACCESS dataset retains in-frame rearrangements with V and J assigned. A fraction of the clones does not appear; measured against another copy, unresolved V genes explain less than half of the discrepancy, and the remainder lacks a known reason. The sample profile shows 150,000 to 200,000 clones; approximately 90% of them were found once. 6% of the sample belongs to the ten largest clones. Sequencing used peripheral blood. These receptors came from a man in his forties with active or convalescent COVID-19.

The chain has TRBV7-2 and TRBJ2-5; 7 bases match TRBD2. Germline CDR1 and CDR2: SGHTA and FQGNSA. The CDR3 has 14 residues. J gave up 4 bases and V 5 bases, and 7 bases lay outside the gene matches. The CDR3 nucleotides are TGTGCCAGCAGCCCACCGGGGGGAGGAGAGACCCAGTACTTC. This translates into CASSPPGGGETQYF.

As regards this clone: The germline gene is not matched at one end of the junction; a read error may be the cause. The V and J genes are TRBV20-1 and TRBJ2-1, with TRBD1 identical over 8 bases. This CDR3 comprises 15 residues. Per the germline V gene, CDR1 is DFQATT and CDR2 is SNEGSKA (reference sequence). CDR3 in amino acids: CSASFGTGSFNEQFF. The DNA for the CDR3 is TGCAGTGCTAGTTTTGGGACAGGTTCCTTCAATGAGCAGTTCTTC.

The CDR3 protein is CAWRGIDSGTSHEQYF. CDR3 sequence (DNA): TGTGCCTGGAGGGGGATTGATAGCGGGACGAGTCACGAGCAGTACTTC. The genes are TRBV30 and TRBJ2-7, with TRBD2 matching over 8 bases. This CDR3 has 16 residues. CDR1 GTSNPN and CDR2 SVGIG come from the germline V gene (reference sequence). V lost 3 bases and J lost 5; bases outside the gene matches: 15.

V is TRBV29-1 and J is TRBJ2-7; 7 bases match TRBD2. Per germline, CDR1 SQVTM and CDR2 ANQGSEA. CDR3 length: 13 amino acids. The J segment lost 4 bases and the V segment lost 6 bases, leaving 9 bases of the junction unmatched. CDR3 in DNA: TGCAGCGTCAGGGAGGGTTTGAGTTACGAGCAGTACTTC. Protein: CSVREGLSYEQYF.

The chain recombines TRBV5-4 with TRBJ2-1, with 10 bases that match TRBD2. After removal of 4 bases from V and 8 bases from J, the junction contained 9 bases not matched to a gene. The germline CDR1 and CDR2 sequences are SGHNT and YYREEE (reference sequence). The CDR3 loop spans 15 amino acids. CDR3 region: CASSRMASGSDEQFF. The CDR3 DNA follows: TGTGCCAGCAGCCGGATGGCTAGCGGGAGCGATGAGCAGTTCTTC.

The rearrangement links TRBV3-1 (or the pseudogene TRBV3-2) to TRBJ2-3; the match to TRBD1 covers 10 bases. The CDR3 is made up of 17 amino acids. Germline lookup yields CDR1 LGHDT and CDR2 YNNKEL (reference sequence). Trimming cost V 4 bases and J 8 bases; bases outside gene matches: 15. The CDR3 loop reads CASSLLPTRDRGGTQYF. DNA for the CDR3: TGTGCCAGCAGCCTCCTCCCGACGCGGGACAGGGGAGGTACGCAGTATTTT.

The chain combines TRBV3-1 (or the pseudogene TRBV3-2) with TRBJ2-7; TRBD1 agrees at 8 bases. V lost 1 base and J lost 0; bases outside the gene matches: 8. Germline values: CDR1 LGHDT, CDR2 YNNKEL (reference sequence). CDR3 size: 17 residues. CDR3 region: CASSQAARGPSSYEQYF. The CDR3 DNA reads TGTGCCAGCAGCCAAGCGGCCAGGGGGCCCAGCTCCTACGAGCAGTACTTC.

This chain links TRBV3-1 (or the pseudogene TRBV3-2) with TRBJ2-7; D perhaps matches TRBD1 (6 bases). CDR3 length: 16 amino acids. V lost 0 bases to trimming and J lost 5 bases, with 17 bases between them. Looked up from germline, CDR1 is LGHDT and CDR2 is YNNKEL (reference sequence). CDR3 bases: TGTGCCAGCAGCCAAGATTTCAGGGGCAGGGGCCACGAGCAGTACTTC. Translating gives CASSQDFRGRGHEQYF.

CDR3 in DNA: TGTGCCAGCAGCCTGGCGGACAGGGAGAATGAAAAACTGTTTTTT. This gives the protein CASSLADRENEKLFF. The rearrangement links TRBV5-5 to TRBJ1-4; 8 bases are shared with TRBD1. Trimming cost V 4 bases and J 5 bases; bases outside gene matches: 7. Germline V CDR1 and CDR2: SGHKS, YYEKEE (reference sequence). CDR3 size: 15 residues. Full variable domain (rest looked up from reference TRBV5-5 and TRBJ1-4): DAGVTQSPTHLIKTRGQQVTLRCSPISGHKSVSWYQQVLGQGPQFIFQYYEKEERGRGNFPDRFSARQFPNYSSELNVNALLLGDSALYLCASSLADRENEKLFFGSGTQLSVL.

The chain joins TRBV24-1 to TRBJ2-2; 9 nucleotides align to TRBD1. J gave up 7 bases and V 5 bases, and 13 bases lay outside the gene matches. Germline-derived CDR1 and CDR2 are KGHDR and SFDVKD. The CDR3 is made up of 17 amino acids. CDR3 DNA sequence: TGTGCCACCAGTGGCCCCCGTGGGACAGGGAGTGTCGGGGAGCTGTTTTTT. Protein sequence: CATSGPRGTGSVGELFF.

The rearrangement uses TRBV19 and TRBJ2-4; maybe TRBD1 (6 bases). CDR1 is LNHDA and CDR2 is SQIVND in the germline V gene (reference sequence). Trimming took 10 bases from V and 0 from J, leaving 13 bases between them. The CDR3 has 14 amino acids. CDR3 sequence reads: CATTGTTAKNIQYF. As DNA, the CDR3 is TGTGCCACCACCGGGACAACAGCCAAAAACATTCAGTACTTC.

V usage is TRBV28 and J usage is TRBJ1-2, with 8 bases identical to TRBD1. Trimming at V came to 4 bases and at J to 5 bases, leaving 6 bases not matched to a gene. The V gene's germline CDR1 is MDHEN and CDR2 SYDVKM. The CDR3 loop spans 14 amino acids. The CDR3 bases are TGTGCCAGCAGTTCACAGGGGGAGTTTTATGGCTACACCTTC. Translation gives CASSSQGEFYGYTF.

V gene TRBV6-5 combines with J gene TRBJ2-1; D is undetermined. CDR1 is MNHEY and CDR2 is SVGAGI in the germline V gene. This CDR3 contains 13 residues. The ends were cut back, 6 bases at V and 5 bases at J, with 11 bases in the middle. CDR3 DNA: TGTGCCAGCAGGCATTCTGGAGACAATGAGCAGTTCTTC. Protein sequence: CASRHSGDNEQFF.

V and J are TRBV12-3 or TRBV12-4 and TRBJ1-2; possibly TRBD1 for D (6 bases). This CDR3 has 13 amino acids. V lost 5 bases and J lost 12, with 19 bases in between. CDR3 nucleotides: TGTGCCAGCAGTCACATGCCCGGGGGGGCGGACACCTTC. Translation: CASSHMPGGADTF.

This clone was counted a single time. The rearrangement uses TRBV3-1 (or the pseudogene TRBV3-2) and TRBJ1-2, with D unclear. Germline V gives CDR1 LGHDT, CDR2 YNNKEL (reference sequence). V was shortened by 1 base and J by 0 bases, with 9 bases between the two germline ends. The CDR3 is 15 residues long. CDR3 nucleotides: TGTGCCAGCAGCCAAGGCCAGAAGACTAACTATGGCTACACCTTC. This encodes CASSQGQKTNYGYTF.

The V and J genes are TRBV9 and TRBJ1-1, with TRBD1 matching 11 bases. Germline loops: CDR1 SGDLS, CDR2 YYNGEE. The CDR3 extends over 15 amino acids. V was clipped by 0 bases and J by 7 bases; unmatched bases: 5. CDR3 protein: CASSVDEGTGGEAFF. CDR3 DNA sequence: TGTGCCAGCAGCGTAGATGAGGGGACAGGGGGTGAAGCTTTCTTT.

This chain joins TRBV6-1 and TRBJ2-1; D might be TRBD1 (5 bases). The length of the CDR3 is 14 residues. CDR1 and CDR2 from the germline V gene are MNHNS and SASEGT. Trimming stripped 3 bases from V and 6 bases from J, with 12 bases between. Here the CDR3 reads CASSESAGPNEQFF. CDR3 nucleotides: TGTGCCAGCAGTGAGTCGGCAGGGCCCAATGAGCAGTTCTTC.

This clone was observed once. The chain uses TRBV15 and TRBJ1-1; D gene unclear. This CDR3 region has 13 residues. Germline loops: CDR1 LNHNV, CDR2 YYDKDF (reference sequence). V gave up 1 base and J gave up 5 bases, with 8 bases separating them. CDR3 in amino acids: CATSRAGVTEAFF. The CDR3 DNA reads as TGTGCCACCAGCAGAGCCGGGGTAACTGAAGCTTTCTTT.

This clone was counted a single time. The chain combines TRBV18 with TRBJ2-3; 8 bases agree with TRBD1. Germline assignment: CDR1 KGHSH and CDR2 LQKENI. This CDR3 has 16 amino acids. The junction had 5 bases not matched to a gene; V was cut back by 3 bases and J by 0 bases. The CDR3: CASSPLTGASTDTQYF. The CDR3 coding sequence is TGTGCCAGCTCACCGTTGACAGGGGCCAGCACAGATACGCAGTATTTT.

The CDR3 nucleotides are TGTGCCAGTAGTATGCGGGGCAGGGGGACTGAAGCTTTCTTT. Translated: CASSMRGRGTEAFF. The chain has TRBV19 and TRBJ1-1; 7 bases are a match to TRBD1. CDR3 length equals 14 residues. V shed 3 bases and J 5 bases; nucleotides not matched to a gene: 6. Germline CDR1 and CDR2: LNHDA and SQIVND (reference sequence).

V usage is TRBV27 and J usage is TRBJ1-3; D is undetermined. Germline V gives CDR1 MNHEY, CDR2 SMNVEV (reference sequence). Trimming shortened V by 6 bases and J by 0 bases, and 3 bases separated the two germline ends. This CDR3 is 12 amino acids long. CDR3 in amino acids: CASSNSGNTIYF. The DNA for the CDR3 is TGTGCCAGCAGCAACTCTGGAAACACCATATATTTT.

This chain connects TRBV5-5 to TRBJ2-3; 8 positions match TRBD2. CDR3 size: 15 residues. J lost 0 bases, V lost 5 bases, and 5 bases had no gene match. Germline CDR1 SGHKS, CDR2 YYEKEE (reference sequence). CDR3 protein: CASSAGTSSTDTQYF. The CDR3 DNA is TGTGCCAGCAGTGCCGGGACTAGTAGCACAGATACGCAGTATTTT.

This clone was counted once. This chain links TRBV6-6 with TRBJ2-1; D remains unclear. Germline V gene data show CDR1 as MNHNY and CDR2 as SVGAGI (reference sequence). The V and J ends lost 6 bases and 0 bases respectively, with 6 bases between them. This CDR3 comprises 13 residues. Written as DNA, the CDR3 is TGTGCCAGCAGCTCCAGCTCCTACAATGAGCAGTTCTTC. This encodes CASSSSSYNEQFF.

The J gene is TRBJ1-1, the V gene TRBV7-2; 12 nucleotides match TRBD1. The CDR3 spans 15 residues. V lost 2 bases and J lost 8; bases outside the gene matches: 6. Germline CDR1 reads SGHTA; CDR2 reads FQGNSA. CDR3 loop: CASSLSTGQGAEAFF. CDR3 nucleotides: TGTGCCAGCAGCTTATCCACGGGACAGGGGGCCGAAGCTTTCTTT.

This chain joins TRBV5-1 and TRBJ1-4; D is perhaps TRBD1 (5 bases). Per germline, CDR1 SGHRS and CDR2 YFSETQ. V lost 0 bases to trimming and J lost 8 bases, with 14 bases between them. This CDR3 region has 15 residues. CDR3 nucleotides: TGCGCCAGCAGCTTGGCCCCAGGGCTTTCGGAAAAACTGTTTTTT. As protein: CASSLAPGLSEKLFF. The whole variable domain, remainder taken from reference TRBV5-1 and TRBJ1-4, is KAGVTQTPRYLIKTRGQQVTLSCSPISGHRSVSWYQQTPGQGLQFLFEYFSETQRNKGNFPGRFSGRQFSNSRSEMNVSTLELGDSALYLCASSLAPGLSEKLFFGSGTQLSVL.

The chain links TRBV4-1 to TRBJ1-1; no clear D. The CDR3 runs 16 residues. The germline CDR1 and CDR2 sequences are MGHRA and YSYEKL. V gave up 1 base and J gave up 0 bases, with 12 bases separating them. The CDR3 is CASSQVLAAMNTEAFF. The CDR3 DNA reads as TGCGCCAGCAGCCAAGTTCTTGCGGCGATGAACACTGAAGCTTTCTTT.

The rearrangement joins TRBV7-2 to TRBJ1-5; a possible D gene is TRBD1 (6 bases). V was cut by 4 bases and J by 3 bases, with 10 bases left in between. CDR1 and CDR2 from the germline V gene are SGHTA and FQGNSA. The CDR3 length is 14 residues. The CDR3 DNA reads TGTGCCAGCAGCTCAGGACAGATCAATCAGCCCCAGCATTTT. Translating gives CASSSGQINQPQHF. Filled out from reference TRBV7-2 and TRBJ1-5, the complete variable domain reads GAGVSQSPSNKVTEKGKDVELRCDPISGHTALYWYRQSLGQGLEFLIYFQGNSAPDKSGLPSDRFSAERTGGSVSTLTIQRTQQEDSAVYLCASSSGQINQPQHFGDGTRLSIL.

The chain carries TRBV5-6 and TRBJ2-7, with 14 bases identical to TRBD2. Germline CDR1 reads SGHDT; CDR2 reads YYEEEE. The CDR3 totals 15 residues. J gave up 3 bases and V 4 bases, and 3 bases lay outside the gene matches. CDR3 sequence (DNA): TGTGCCAGCAGCGGGGGACTAGCGGGAGACTACGAGCAGTACTTC. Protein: CASSGGLAGDYEQYF.

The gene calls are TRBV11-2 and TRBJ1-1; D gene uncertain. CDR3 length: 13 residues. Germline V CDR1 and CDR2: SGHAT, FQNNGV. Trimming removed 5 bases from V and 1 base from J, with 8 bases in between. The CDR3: CASSANENTEAFF. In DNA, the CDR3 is TGTGCCAGCAGCGCGAATGAGAACACTGAAGCTTTCTTT.

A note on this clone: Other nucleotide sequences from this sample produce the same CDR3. Here the CDR3 DNA reads TGTGCCACCAGTGGGGGGCCATCCTACAATGAGCAGTTCTTC. The encoded protein is CATSGGPSYNEQFF. The chain links TRBV24-1 to TRBJ2-1; possibly TRBD1 for D (6 bases). Germline CDR1 KGHDR, CDR2 SFDVKD. This CDR3 has 14 amino acids. The V end was cut by 5 bases, the J end by 1 base, with 8 bases between.